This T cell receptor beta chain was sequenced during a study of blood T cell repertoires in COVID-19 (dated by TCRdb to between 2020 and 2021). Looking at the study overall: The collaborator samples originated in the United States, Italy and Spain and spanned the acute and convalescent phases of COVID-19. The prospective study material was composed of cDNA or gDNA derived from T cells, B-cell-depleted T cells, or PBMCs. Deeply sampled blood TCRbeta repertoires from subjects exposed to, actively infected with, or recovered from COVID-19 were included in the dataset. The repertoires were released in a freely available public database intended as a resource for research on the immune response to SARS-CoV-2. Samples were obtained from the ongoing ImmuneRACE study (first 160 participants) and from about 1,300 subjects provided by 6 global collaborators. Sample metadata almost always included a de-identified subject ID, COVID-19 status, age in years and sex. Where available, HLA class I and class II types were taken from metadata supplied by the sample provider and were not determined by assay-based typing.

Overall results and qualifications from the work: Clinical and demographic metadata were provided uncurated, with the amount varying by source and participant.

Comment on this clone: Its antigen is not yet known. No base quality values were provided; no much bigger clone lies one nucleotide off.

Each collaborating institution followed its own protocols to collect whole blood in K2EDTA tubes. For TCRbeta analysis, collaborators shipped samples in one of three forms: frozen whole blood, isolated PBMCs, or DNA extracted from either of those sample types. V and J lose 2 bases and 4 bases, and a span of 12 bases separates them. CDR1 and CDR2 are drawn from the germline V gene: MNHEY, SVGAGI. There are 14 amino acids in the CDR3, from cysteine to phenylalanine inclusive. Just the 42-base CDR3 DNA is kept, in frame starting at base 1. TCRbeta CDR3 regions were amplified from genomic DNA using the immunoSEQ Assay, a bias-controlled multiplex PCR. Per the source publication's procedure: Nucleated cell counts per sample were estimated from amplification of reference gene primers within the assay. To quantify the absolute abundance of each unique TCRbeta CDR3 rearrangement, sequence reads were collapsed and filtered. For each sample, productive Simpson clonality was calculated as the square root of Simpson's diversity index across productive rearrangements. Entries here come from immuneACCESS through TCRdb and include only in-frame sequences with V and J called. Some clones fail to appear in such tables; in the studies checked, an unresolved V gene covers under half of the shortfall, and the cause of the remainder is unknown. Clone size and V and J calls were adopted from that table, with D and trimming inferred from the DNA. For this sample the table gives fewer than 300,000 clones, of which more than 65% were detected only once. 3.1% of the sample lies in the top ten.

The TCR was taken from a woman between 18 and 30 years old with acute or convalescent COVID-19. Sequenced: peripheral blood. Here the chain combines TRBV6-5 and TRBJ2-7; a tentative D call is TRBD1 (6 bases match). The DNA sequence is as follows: TGTGCCAGCAGTTACCAACAGGGTGGGTACGAGCAGTACTTC. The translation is CASSYQQGGYEQYF.